The 15 T cell receptor beta chains in this list originate from one sample, sequenced in a study of control samples from healthy donors and cancer patients. Only in-frame clones appear in the TCRdb table, and some are missing; sequencing was by immunoSEQ multiplex PCR. Here the sample spans tens of thousands of clones, approximately 80% being singletons. The sequenced sample consisted of blood. The receptors were sampled from a man aged 45-65 years in good health.

V is TRBV19 and J is TRBJ1-5; D not resolved. Germline V gene lookup returns CDR1 LNHDA and CDR2 SQIVND (reference sequence). This CDR3 spans 13 amino acids. Between the trimmed V and J ends, which lost 10 bases and 3 bases, there was a span of 13 bases. CDR3: CATSSGFNQPQHF. CDR3 in DNA: TGTGCCACCTCCAGCGGGTTCAATCAGCCCCAGCATTTT.

CDR3 DNA sequence: TGTGCTAGTGCTAGGGGGCTGGAGACCCAGTACTTC. Amino acid sequence: CASARGLETQYF. The gene calls are TRBV12-5 and TRBJ2-5; 7 positions agree with TRBD1. CDR1 is LGHNT and CDR2 is FRNRAP in the germline V gene. V lost 7 bases, J lost 5 bases, and 4 bases stayed unmatched. The CDR3 consists of 12 residues.

V gene TRBV9 combines with J gene TRBJ1-2, with 9 bases identical to TRBD1. The junction had 6 bases not matched to a gene; V was cut back by 4 bases and J by 2 bases. The CDR3 runs 15 residues. Germline values: CDR1 SGDLS, CDR2 YYNGEE. CDR3 in DNA: TGTGCCAGCAGCCCAGGACAGGGGATGAACTATGGCTACACCTTC. This codes for CASSPGQGMNYGYTF.

The chain carries TRBV29-1 and TRBJ1-1; 7 bases match TRBD1. There are 13 residues in the CDR3. J gave up 0 bases and V 7 bases, and 5 bases lay outside the gene matches. The germline gives CDR1 SQVTM, CDR2 ANQGSEA. This CDR3 reads CSGGQSMNTEAFF. DNA for the CDR3: TGCAGCGGGGGACAGTCGATGAACACTGAAGCTTTCTTT.

The chain combines TRBV27 with TRBJ2-7; perhaps D is TRBD1 or TRBD2 (5 bases each). There are 12 residues in the CDR3. Germline CDR1 and CDR2: MNHEY and SMNVEV (reference sequence). Trimming left V 6 bases short and J 6 bases short, with 12 bases between. The CDR3 nucleotides read TGTGCCAGCAGCCGCAGGGACGGCGAGCAGTACTTC. Translation: CASSRRDGEQYF.

V usage is TRBV19 and J usage is TRBJ1-6; D may be TRBD1 (6 bases). The CDR3 consists of 13 residues. V shed 7 bases and J shed 8 bases, with 12 bases lying between them. The V gene's germline CDR1 is LNHDA and CDR2 SQIVND (reference sequence). The CDR3 nucleotides read TGTGCCAGTAATAGGAACAGGGATTCACCCCTCCACTTT. This sequence encodes CASNRNRDSPLHF.

This rearrangement joins TRBV30 to TRBJ2-1, with D perhaps matching TRBD2 (6 bases). This CDR3 has 13 residues. Germline CDR1 and CDR2: GTSNPN and SVGIG (reference sequence). Between the trimmed V and J ends, which lost 1 base and 8 bases, there was a span of 12 bases. The CDR3: CAWSGGLPDEQFF. CDR3 coding DNA: TGTGCCTGGAGTGGGGGACTCCCAGATGAGCAGTTCTTC.

The gene calls are TRBV9 and TRBJ2-3, with 9 bases identical to TRBD1. This CDR3 is 16 amino acids long. The germline V gene encodes CDR1 SGDLS and CDR2 YYNGEE. V was pared by 0 bases and J by 8 bases, with 10 bases of the junction left unmatched. Here the CDR3 reads CASSVEGGQGFGTQYF. DNA of the CDR3: TGTGCCAGCAGCGTAGAGGGGGGACAGGGATTCGGTACGCAGTATTTT.

The J gene is TRBJ2-4, the V gene TRBV4-1; D possibly corresponds to TRBD2 (6 bases). The CDR3 spans 17 residues. With 2 bases removed from V and 8 bases from J, the gap between germline ends came to 22 bases. Germline V gene sequence: CDR1 MGHRA, CDR2 YSYEKL. CDR3 in amino acids: CASSQFTLALGRDIQYF. DNA for the CDR3: TGCGCCAGCAGCCAATTCACCCTAGCGCTAGGCAGGGACATTCAGTACTTC.

The chain carries TRBV7-9 and TRBJ1-2; D is unresolved. Deletions cut 4 bases from V and 5 bases from J, with 11 bases between. Per germline, CDR1 SEHNR and CDR2 FQNEAQ (reference sequence). The CDR3 covers 13 residues. CDR3 region: CASSYSAGYGYTF. CDR3 nucleotide sequence: TGTGCCAGCAGCTATTCGGCGGGGTATGGCTACACCTTC.

The chain combines TRBV6-5 with TRBJ1-5; D gene uncertain. Germline V gives CDR1 MNHEY, CDR2 SVGAGI. The CDR3 length is 14 residues. The V end lost 2 bases, the J end lost 3 bases, and 8 bases lay between the germline ends. The chain's CDR3 is CASSYKPNNQPQHF. In DNA, the CDR3 is TGTGCCAGCAGTTACAAGCCTAACAATCAGCCCCAGCATTTT.

This clone appeared a single time. The V call is TRBV18, the J call TRBJ2-7, with 7 nucleotides matching TRBD1. The ends lost 3 bases at V and 5 bases at J; junction bases unmatched: 4. Germline V lookup: CDR1 KGHSH, CDR2 LQKENI. The CDR3 is 13 residues long. The CDR3 spells CASSPRQGNEQYF. The DNA for the CDR3 is TGTGCCAGCTCACCTCGACAGGGTAACGAGCAGTACTTC.

This clone was seen a handful of times. CDR3: CASSQPRQGGETQYF. CDR3 DNA: TGTGCCAGCAGCCAACCCCGACAGGGGGGAGAGACCCAGTACTTC. The chain is built from TRBV14 and TRBJ2-5, with 9 bases that match TRBD1. Trimming removed 2 bases from V and 4 bases from J; junction bases left unmatched: 5. Germline CDR1 reads SGHDN; CDR2 reads FVKESK. This CDR3 region has 15 residues.

V is TRBV14 and J is TRBJ1-4; D not certain. The V end was cut by 5 bases, the J end by 0 bases, with 10 bases between. The CDR3 totals 15 residues. The V gene's germline CDR1 is SGHDN and CDR2 FVKESK. CDR3 coding DNA: TGTGCCAGCAGCTCCTCAAGGGCAACTAATGAAAAACTGTTTTTT. As protein: CASSSSRATNEKLFF.

This chain connects TRBV6-6 to TRBJ1-5, with D maybe TRBD1 (5 bases). The CDR3 length is 14 residues. Germline V gene data show CDR1 as MNHNY and CDR2 as SVGAGI (reference sequence). V was trimmed by 2 bases and J by 5 bases, leaving 10 bases between them. CDR3 bases: TGTGCCAGCAGTTACAAGCGGGGGGATCAGCCCCAGCATTTT. Amino acids: CASSYKRGDQPQHF.